This TCR beta chain is drawn from a study of a mutant IDH1 vaccine in newly diagnosed glioma. Sequencing used immunoSEQ multiplex PCR; TCRdb keeps in-frame clones, though not all of them. The sample has 70,000 or so clones; around nine tenths are singletons. Time point defined: week 35, safety follow-up. The study gave 300 ug of mutant IDH1 20-mer peptide per vaccine dose, with topical imiquimod. V was cut by 10 bases and J by 5 bases, with 17 bases left in between. CDR1 is MNHNS and CDR2 is SASEGT in the germline V gene. The CDR3 covers 14 residues. Of note for this clone: No antigen is known for it.

This sample comprised PBMCs, obtained from a glioma patient whose treatment included an IDH1 peptide vaccine. This clonotype originated in a man aged 30-40 years with glioma. V is TRBV6-1 and J is TRBJ2-2; a possible D gene is TRBD2 (5 bases). DNA for the CDR3: TGTGCCACCAGCCCCAGGAGGTCGACCGGGGAGCTGTTTTTT. Protein: CATSPRRSTGELFF.